This T cell receptor (beta chain) was documented in a study of T-cell memory formation after mild COVID-19. As concerns this clonotype: The antigen is not known.

General observations from the study: Second-wave clones that peaked on day 37 lacked confirmed SARS-CoV-2 specificity. Mainly in CM and EM were contracting CD4+ clones; CD8+ were in EMRA. CD4/CD8 balance held among clones contracting day 15 to 85, and later expanders leaned CD4+.

TCRdb fed the 5' RACE reads into MiXCR, producing one record per CDR3 protein. The table has roughly 450,000 distinct CDR3 sequences, more than 15% seen once. The sample consisted of PBMCs or a T cell subset sorted from them (not recorded which). This clonotype was sampled from a young man who had mild COVID-19 (a few samples of this study predate the infection). Cell type and time point are not known.

CDR3 region: CASSRSGGLNEQFF. The CDR3 region has the DNA TGTGCCAGCAGTCGGAGCGGGGGGTTGAATGAGCAGTTCTTC. J is TRBJ2-1 and V is TRBV7-3; 9 bases match TRBD2. This CDR3 is 14 amino acids long. Germline V gene sequence: CDR1 SGHTA, CDR2 FQGTGA. The V gene end was trimmed by 6 bases and the J gene end by 7 bases; junction bases not matched to a gene: 7.